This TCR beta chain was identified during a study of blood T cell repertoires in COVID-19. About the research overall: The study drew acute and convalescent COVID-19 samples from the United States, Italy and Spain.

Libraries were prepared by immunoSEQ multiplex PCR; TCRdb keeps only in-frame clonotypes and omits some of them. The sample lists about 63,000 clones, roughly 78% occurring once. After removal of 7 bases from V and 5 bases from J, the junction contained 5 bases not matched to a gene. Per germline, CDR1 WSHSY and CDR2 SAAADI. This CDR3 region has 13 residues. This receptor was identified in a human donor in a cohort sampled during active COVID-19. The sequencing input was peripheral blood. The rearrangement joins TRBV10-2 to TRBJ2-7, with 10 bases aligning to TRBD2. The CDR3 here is CASKAGGLHEQYF. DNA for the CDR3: TGCGCCAGCAAAGCGGGAGGGCTCCACGAGCAGTACTTC.